The 18 T cell receptor beta chains listed next were all sequenced from one sample in a study of blood T cell repertoires in COVID-19. The assay was immunoSEQ multiplex PCR, and TCRdb's table has in-frame clones only and misses some. The sample lists some 320,000 clones, about nine tenths seen once, with roughly 2.9% in the top ten. Sequencing input: PBMCs or T cells enriched from blood (not recorded which). The source is a woman in her fifties or sixties who had been exposed to COVID-19.

This clone was counted a single time. V is TRBV15 and J is TRBJ2-3; 7 bases map to TRBD1. The CDR3 loop spans 16 amino acids. The trim removed 5 bases at V and 2 bases at J, leaving 10 bases unmatched. Germline CDR1 and CDR2: LNHNV and YYDKDF (reference sequence). The CDR3 region is CATSLTYRGSTDTQYF. The CDR3 bases are TGTGCCACCAGCCTCACCTACAGGGGCTCCACAGATACGCAGTATTTT. Using reference TRBV15 and TRBJ2-3 for the parts outside the CDR3, the full variable domain is DAMVIQNPRYQVTQFGKPVTLSCSQTLNHNVMYWYQQKSSQAPKLLFHYYDKDFNNEADTPDNFQSRRPNTSFCFLDIRSPGLGDTAMYLCATSLTYRGSTDTQYFGPGTRLTVL.

This clone was counted only a few times. The rearrangement uses TRBV7-9 and TRBJ2-1, with no clear D. In germline, CDR1 is SEHNR, CDR2 FQNEAQ (reference sequence). This CDR3 region has 12 residues. Trimming removed 1 base at V and 5 bases at J, with 3 bases between. The CDR3 region is CASSLVNNEQFF. CDR3 coding DNA: TGTGCCAGCAGCTTAGTCAACAATGAGCAGTTCTTC.

This clone was seen a single time. The rearrangement uses TRBV7-8 and TRBJ1-1; TRBD1 might be the D (6 bases). This CDR3 comprises 13 residues. The V gene's germline CDR1 is SGHVS and CDR2 FQNEAQ. Trimming took 3 bases from V and 4 from J, leaving 9 bases between them. This CDR3 reads CASSLRGGTEAFF. The CDR3 DNA follows: TGTGCCAGCAGCTTGAGGGGGGGCACTGAAGCTTTCTTT.

The chain links TRBV7-9 to TRBJ2-1; TRBD2 aligns across 8 bases. The J segment lost 5 bases and the V segment lost 5 bases, leaving 8 bases of the junction unmatched. The germline V gene encodes CDR1 SEHNR and CDR2 FQNEAQ (reference sequence). This CDR3 spans 15 amino acids. The CDR3 spells CASSPRLAGDNEQFF. For the CDR3, the DNA is TGTGCCAGCAGCCCCCGCCTAGCGGGCGACAATGAGCAGTTCTTC.

This clone showed up just a few times. This chain joins TRBV5-1 and TRBJ1-1, with 7 positions matching TRBD1. The germline V gene has CDR1 SGHRS and CDR2 YFSETQ. Trimming at V came to 0 bases and at J to 3 bases, leaving 5 bases not matched to a gene. The CDR3 has 15 residues. The CDR3 region has the DNA TGCGCCAGCAGCTTGGGACAGGGTATGTACACTGAAGCTTTCTTT. The encoded protein is CASSLGQGMYTEAFF.

Only one count was recorded for this clone. This chain connects TRBV6-5 to TRBJ1-1, with D possibly matching TRBD1 (6 bases). Germline CDR1 MNHEY, CDR2 SVGAGI. V was clipped by 6 bases and J by 4 bases, with 18 bases between them. The CDR3 consists of 15 residues. The CDR3 nucleotides read TGTGCCAGCAGAGAGGCAGGGGCTGTAGGCACTGAAGCTTTCTTT. Translation: CASREAGAVGTEAFF.

V is TRBV19 and J is TRBJ1-1, with 10 bases matching TRBD1. This CDR3 has 16 amino acids. The V gene's germline CDR1 is LNHDA and CDR2 SQIVND (reference sequence). V dropped 5 bases and J dropped 1; count of bases not matched to a gene: 7. CDR3 amino acids: CASSLTGGAGNTEAFF. In DNA form, the CDR3 reads TGTGCCAGTAGTTTGACAGGGGGCGCTGGGAACACTGAAGCTTTCTTT.

The rearrangement uses TRBV30 and TRBJ1-4; D perhaps matches TRBD1 (6 bases). The CDR3 loop spans 14 amino acids. Germline-derived CDR1 and CDR2 are GTSNPN and SVGIG (reference sequence). V dropped 2 bases and J dropped 0 bases, with 7 bases sitting between them. This CDR3 is CAWSRTATNEKLFF. The CDR3 DNA reads as TGTGCCTGGAGTAGGACAGCAACTAATGAAAAACTGTTTTTT.

This clone was seen a handful of times. The chain couples TRBV5-1 to TRBJ1-4; 8 bases fit TRBD1. V shed 4 bases, J shed 6 bases, and the junction held 8 bases outside the gene matches. The germline V gene encodes CDR1 SGHRS and CDR2 YFSETQ. The CDR3 is 15 amino acids. The CDR3 region is CASSLTGAADEKLFF. The CDR3 DNA follows: TGCGCCAGCAGCCTGACAGGGGCGGCGGATGAAAAACTGTTTTTT.

This clone showed up just a few times. The rearrangement uses TRBV5-1 and TRBJ1-5; D ambiguous. The CDR3 is 18 residues long. CDR1 and CDR2 from the germline V gene are SGHRS and YFSETQ. The V gene lost 7 bases and the J gene lost 0 bases, with 23 bases spanning the gap. CDR3 region: CASRLGYSLQDSNQPQHF. In DNA, the CDR3 is TGCGCCAGCCGCCTCGGATACTCACTCCAGGATAGCAATCAGCCCCAGCATTTT.

This chain uses TRBV2 with TRBJ1-2; TRBD1 is a possible D gene (6 bases). The germline V gene has CDR1 SNHLY and CDR2 FYNNEI. There are 14 residues in the CDR3. V lost 10 bases to trimming and J lost 0 bases, with 15 bases between them. The CDR3 spells CATRTEQANYGYTF. The CDR3 coding sequence is TGTGCCACCAGGACAGAACAAGCTAACTATGGCTACACCTTC.

V gene TRBV6-6 combines with J gene TRBJ1-2; 10 nucleotides line up with TRBD1. CDR3 length equals 11 residues. V lost 10 bases to trimming and J lost 8 bases; unmatched junction nucleotides: 4. Germline CDR1 reads MNHNY; CDR2 reads SVGAGI (reference sequence). The CDR3 sequence: CATGTGAGYTF. The CDR3 DNA follows: TGTGCCACAGGGACAGGGGCGGGCTACACCTTC.

This sequence joins TRBV28 and TRBJ1-5, with TRBD1 as a possible D gene (6 bases). Trimming stripped 6 bases from V and 4 bases from J, with 16 bases between. Germline assignment: CDR1 MDHEN and CDR2 SYDVKM. This CDR3 spans 15 amino acids. The CDR3 region is CASRSHSGHNQPQHF. The DNA of the CDR3 is TGTGCCAGCAGATCGCATTCGGGACATAATCAGCCCCAGCATTTT. The variable domain in full, completed from reference TRBV28 and TRBJ1-5, reads DVKVTQSSRYLVKRTGEKVFLECVQDMDHENMFWYRQDPGLGLRLIYFSYDVKMKEKGDIPEGYSVSREKKERFSLILESASTNQTSMYLCASRSHSGHNQPQHFGDGTRLSIL.

V is TRBV6-5 and J is TRBJ2-3; TRBD1 agrees at 8 bases. Germline assignment: CDR1 MNHEY and CDR2 SVGAGI. CDR3 length: 12 residues. V was pared by 6 bases and J by 6 bases, with 2 bases of the junction left unmatched. The CDR3 spells CASSGTGDTQYF. As DNA, the CDR3 is TGTGCCAGCAGCGGGACAGGCGATACGCAGTATTTT.

The DNA of the CDR3 is TGTGCCAGCAGTTATAGACAGACCTACGAGCAGTACTTC. Encoded protein: CASSYRQTYEQYF. This rearrangement joins TRBV27 to TRBJ2-7, with D perhaps matching TRBD1 (5 bases). The V gene's germline CDR1 is MNHEY and CDR2 SMNVEV (reference sequence). V was trimmed by 4 bases and J by 2 bases, leaving 9 bases between them. The CDR3 length is 13 residues.

The CDR3 loop is CASSETHGVARLGEQYF. DNA for the CDR3: TGTGCCAGCAGTGAAACACACGGGGTGGCAAGACTCGGCGAGCAGTACTTC. The chain carries TRBV28 and TRBJ2-7; TRBD2 might be the D (5 bases). This CDR3 is built from 17 residues. V lost 5 bases and J 6 bases, leaving 26 bases between the germline ends. Germline V lookup: CDR1 MDHEN, CDR2 SYDVKM.

The chain employs TRBV5-8 and TRBJ1-1; D remains ambiguous. The CDR3 is 14 residues long. Per germline, CDR1 SGHTS and CDR2 YDEGEE. Trimming pared 5 bases from V and 0 bases from J, leaving 11 bases between. In DNA form, the CDR3 reads TGTGCCAGCAGACAGCTTACCATGAACACTGAAGCTTTCTTT. As protein: CASRQLTMNTEAFF.

This clone was detected a few times. CDR3 nucleotide sequence: TGCGCCAGCAGCTTGGCACGGGACCCCAGGGGGGCCCAGCAGTACTTC. This translates into CASSLARDPRGAQQYF. J is TRBJ2-7 and V is TRBV5-1, with D possibly matching TRBD1 (7 bases). The CDR3 has 16 amino acids. V was cut by 0 bases and J by 8 bases, with 21 bases left in between. CDR1 and CDR2 (germline): SGHRS, YFSETQ.